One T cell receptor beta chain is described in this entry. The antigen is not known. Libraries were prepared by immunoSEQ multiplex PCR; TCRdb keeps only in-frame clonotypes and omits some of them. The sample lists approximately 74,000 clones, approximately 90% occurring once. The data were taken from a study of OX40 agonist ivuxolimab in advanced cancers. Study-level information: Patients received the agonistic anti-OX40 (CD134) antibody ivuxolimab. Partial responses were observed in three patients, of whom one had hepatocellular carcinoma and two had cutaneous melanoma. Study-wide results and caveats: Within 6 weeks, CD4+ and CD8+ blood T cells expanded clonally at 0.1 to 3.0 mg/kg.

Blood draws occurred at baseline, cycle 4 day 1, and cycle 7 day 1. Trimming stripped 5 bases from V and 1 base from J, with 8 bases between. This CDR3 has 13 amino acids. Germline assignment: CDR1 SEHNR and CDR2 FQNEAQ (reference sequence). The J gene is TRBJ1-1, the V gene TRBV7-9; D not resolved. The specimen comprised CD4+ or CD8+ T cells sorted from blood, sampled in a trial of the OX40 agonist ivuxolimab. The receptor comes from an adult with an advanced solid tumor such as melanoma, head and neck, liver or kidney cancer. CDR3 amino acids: CASSNRKNTEAFF. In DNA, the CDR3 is TGTGCCAGCAGCAACCGCAAGAACACTGAAGCTTTCTTT.